This T cell receptor (beta chain) was recovered during a study of blood T cell repertoires in COVID-19. As for the study in general: From the United States, Italy and Spain came samples of acute and convalescent COVID-19. The analysed material was cDNA or gDNA that came from T cells, B-cell-depleted T cells, or PBMCs.

As processed by the authors: Nucleated cell number was recorded as an estimate derived from reference gene primer amplification. Data came from immunoSEQ multiplex PCR; TCRdb stores just in-frame clones and leaves some out. Clone size and V and J calls were adopted from that table, with D and trimming inferred from the DNA. Here the sample spans some 110,000 clones, roughly 85% being singletons. The CDR3 extends over 14 amino acids. The germline V and J ends were trimmed by 5 bases and 4 bases, with 13 bases remaining between them. Germline V CDR1 and CDR2: SGHTA, FQGNSA. The clonotype originates from a woman aged 80 or over with acute or convalescent COVID-19. The chain links TRBV7-2 to TRBJ2-3; D may be TRBD1 (6 bases). Source material: peripheral blood. CDR3 in amino acids: CASSREGGPDTQYF. The CDR3 DNA reads TGTGCCAGCAGCAGGGAAGGGGGACCAGATACGCAGTATTTT.